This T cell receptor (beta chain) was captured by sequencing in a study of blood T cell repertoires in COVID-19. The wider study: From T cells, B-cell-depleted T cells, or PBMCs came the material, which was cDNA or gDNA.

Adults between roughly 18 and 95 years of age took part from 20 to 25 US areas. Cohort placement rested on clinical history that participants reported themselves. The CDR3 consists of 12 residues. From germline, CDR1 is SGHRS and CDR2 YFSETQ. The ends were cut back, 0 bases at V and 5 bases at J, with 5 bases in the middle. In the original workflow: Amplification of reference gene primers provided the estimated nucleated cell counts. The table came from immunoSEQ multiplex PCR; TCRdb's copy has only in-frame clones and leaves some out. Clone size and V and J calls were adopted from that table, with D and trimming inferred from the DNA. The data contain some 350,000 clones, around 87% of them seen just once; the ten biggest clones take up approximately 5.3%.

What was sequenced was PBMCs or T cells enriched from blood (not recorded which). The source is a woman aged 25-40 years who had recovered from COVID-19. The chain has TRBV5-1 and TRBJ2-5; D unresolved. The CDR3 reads CASSLVSETQYF. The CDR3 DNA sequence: TGCGCCAGCAGCTTGGTATCTGAGACCCAGTACTTC.